Shown below are 4 T cell receptor beta chains from a single sample sequenced in a study of blood T cell repertoires in COVID-19. Only in-frame clones appear in the TCRdb table, and some are missing; sequencing was by immunoSEQ multiplex PCR. The data hold 68,000 or so clones, with just over 85% observed a single time. The specimen was peripheral blood. These receptors were taken from a man aged 45-65 years with acute or convalescent COVID-19.

The chain has TRBV7-3 and TRBJ1-6, with TRBD1 identical over 10 bases. From germline, CDR1 is SGHTA and CDR2 FQGTGA. V was clipped by 4 bases and J by 6 bases; unmatched bases: 3. This CDR3 has 15 residues. The CDR3 sequence is CASSSGTGANSPLHF. The CDR3 bases are TGTGCCAGCAGCTCAGGGACAGGGGCTAATTCACCCCTCCACTTT.

This clone was recorded only once. The chain employs TRBV2 and TRBJ2-3; 10 positions match TRBD1. CDR3 length: 15 amino acids. The germline V gene has CDR1 SNHLY and CDR2 FYNNEI. V shed 8 bases and J 8 bases; nucleotides not matched to a gene: 13. The CDR3 reads CASLTGGDPYGTQYF. The CDR3 region has the DNA TGTGCCAGCCTGACAGGGGGCGACCCCTACGGTACGCAGTATTTT.

The chain employs TRBV11-3 and TRBJ2-2, with 10 bases that match TRBD1. The V and J ends lost 3 bases and 3 bases, in that order; junction bases with no gene match: 10. Germline CDR1 reads SGHNT; CDR2 reads YENEEA. The CDR3 sequence is 18 residues long. CDR3 nucleotide sequence: TGTGCCAGCAGCTTTACCCGGACAGGGGGGAAATACACCGGGGAGCTGTTTTTT. It is translated as CASSFTRTGGKYTGELFF.

This chain uses TRBV28 with TRBJ1-1, with TRBD1 identical over 10 bases. CDR1 is MDHEN, CDR2 SYDVKM, per germline. J lost 6 bases, V lost 11 bases, and 6 bases had no gene match. CDR3 size: 12 residues. This CDR3 reads CAHWDRGSEAFF. Here the CDR3 DNA reads TGTGCCCACTGGGACAGGGGCTCTGAAGCTTTCTTT.